This is a list of T cell receptor beta chains from one sample in a study of blood T cell repertoires in COVID-19. Generated by immunoSEQ multiplex PCR, the TCRdb table keeps only in-frame clones and is missing some. The sample comprises 50,000 to 75,000 clones, about 88% of which are singletons, and approximately 5.1% rests with the top ten. Source material: peripheral blood. The receptors derive from a man at least 80 years old in a cohort sampled during active COVID-19. CDR3s include the opening cysteine and the closing phenylalanine or tryptophan. A D gene is named only where the DNA matches it firmly. A row's size may be missing; if present it is once, few, many or a size class.

-,TRBJ2-2,TRBV6-2/TRBV6-3,-,TGTGCCAGCAGTTGGGGGCAGAACACCGGGGAGCTGTTTTTT,CASSWGQNTGELFF
-,TRBJ2-7,TRBV5-4,TRBD1,TGTGCCAGCAGCTTGGATCCAGGGGGATCCTACGAGCAGTACTTC,CASSLDPGGSYEQYF
-,TRBJ2-7,TRBV5-4,TRBD1,TGTGCCAGCAGCGGACAGGGTTCCTACGAGCAGTACTTC,CASSGQGSYEQYF
-,TRBJ2-7,TRBV19,-,TGTGCCAGTAGTCCCTCGGGACTGACCTACGAGCAGTACTTC,CASSPSGLTYEQYF
once,TRBJ1-2,TRBV4-1,-,TGCGCCAGCAGCCTCCCCTTCTGGCAAACGGGGGGCTACACCTTC,CASSLPFWQTGGYTF
-,TRBJ1-5,TRBV15,TRBD1,TGTGCCACCAGCCCCTCGGGACAGGGTAGCAATCAGCCCCAGCATTTT,CATSPSGQGSNQPQHF
once,TRBJ2-3,TRBV4-3,-,TGCGCCAGCAGCCAAGGGTCAGGTCGAGAAGATACGCAGTATTTT,CASSQGSGREDTQYF
-,TRBJ1-2,TRBV3-1/TRBV3-2,TRBD1,TGTGCCAGCAGCCAAGTCGACAGGGGTGGCTACACCTTC,CASSQVDRGGYTF
-,TRBJ1-5,TRBV7-3,-,TGTGCCAGCAGCTTAACCCAGGATCAGCCCCAGCATTTT,CASSLTQDQPQHF
-,TRBJ1-1,TRBV10-3,TRBD1,TGTGCCATCAGTGGACAGGGGGCTACGAGTGAAGCTTTCTTT,CAISGQGATSEAFF
-,TRBJ2-7,TRBV5-5,-,TGTGCCAGCAGCTTGGCCGGCAGGGCCGAGCAGTACTTC,CASSLAGRAEQYF
-,TRBJ2-7,TRBV12-3/TRBV12-4,TRBD1,TGTGCCAGCAGTAGGACAGGGATCGAGCAGTACTTC,CASSRTGIEQYF
-,TRBJ2-1,TRBV5-6,TRBD1,TGTGCCAGCAGCTCATATGCGGGACAGGGAGGTGGTGAGCAGTTCTTC,CASSSYAGQGGGEQFF
-,TRBJ1-2,TRBV5-6,TRBD1,TGTGCCAGCAGCTTGGCGGAGGGGGCTCGACCCCTCCCCGGCTACACCTTC,CASSLAEGARPLPGYTF
many,TRBJ1-6,TRBV5-5,-,TGTGCCAGCAGCTTTTCGAGTCAGGGTCAAGGATCACCCCTCCACTTT,CASSFSSQGQGSPLHF
-,TRBJ2-7,TRBV7-9,-,TGTGCCAGCAGCTTACAGGGGCAATCCTACGAGCAGTACTTC,CASSLQGQSYEQYF
-,TRBJ2-7,TRBV2,TRBD2,TGTGCCAGCAATCTACCGGGACTAGGTTACGAGCAGTACTTC,CASNLPGLGYEQYF
-,TRBJ1-1,TRBV25-1,TRBD1,TGTGCCAGCAGTGACGGGACAGGGAGGACTGAAGCTTTCTTT,CASSDGTGRTEAFF
once,TRBJ1-5,TRBV6-1,-,TGTGCCAGCAGTGACAGGTATAGCAATCAGCCCCAGCATTTT,CASSDRYSNQPQHF
-,TRBJ2-1,TRBV5-4,TRBD1,TGTGCCAGCAGCCCGGGGACAGGGGGCATTCATGAGCAGTTCTTC,CASSPGTGGIHEQFF
-,TRBJ1-4,TRBV19,-,TGTGCCAGTAGTCTCCAGGGGATTAATGAAAAACTGTTTTTT,CASSLQGINEKLFF
-,TRBJ2-7,TRBV11-3,TRBD2,TGTGCCAGCAGCTCGGGTAGCGGGGACTCCTACGAGCAGTACTTC,CASSSGSGDSYEQYF
-,TRBJ2-7,TRBV7-9,-,TGTGCCAGCAGCTTAGAGGGGTCCACCTACGAGCAGTACTTC,CASSLEGSTYEQYF
-,TRBJ2-7,TRBV4-1,TRBD1,TGCGCCAGCAGCCAGATCGGGACAGGGTCCTACGAGCAGTACTTC,CASSQIGTGSYEQYF
-,TRBJ1-2,TRBV5-1,-,TGCGCCAGCAGCCCGGGAGCCCTTGGCGACTATGGCTACACCTTC,CASSPGALGDYGYTF
once,TRBJ2-7,TRBV15,-,TGTGCCACCAGCACCACCCTGGGGGGCTCCTACGAGCAGTACTTC,CATSTTLGGSYEQYF
-,TRBJ2-7,TRBV7-9,TRBD2,TGTGCCAGCAGCTTAGGAGGTAGCGGGAGAAGCTCCTACGAGCAGTACTTC,CASSLGGSGRSSYEQYF
-,TRBJ1-4,TRBV30,-,TGTGCCTGGAGTGTACAGGGTATAAATGAAAAACTGTTTTTT,CAWSVQGINEKLFF
-,TRBJ2-4,TRBV19,TRBD1,TGTGCCAGTAGTGTGGGACAGGGGAGAGTGAATCAGTACTTC,CASSVGQGRVNQYF
-,TRBJ1-5,TRBV6-6,-,TGTGCCAGCAGGGAGAGGACAGTCAATCAGCCCCAGCATTTT,CASRERTVNQPQHF
once,TRBJ1-3,TRBV5-1,TRBD1,TGCGCCAGCAGCTCCTCCGGGACAGGGGGCATCCCTGGAAACACCATATATTTT,CASSSSGTGGIPGNTIYF
-,TRBJ1-1,TRBV7-2,-,TGTGCCAGCAGCTTAGTCGCGGGGTACACTGAAGCTTTCTTT,CASSLVAGYTEAFF
-,TRBJ2-5,TRBV2,TRBD1,TGTGCCAGCAACCCCACGACAGGGATTGGGACCCAGTACTTC,CASNPTTGIGTQYF
-,TRBJ2-3,TRBV5-3,-,TGTGCCAGAAGCTTGCGGGTTTTCGCAGATACGCAGTATTTT,CARSLRVFADTQYF
-,TRBJ1-1,TRBV19,-,TGTGCCAGTACCCCACTAGAGGCTAACACTGAAGCTTTCTTT,CASTPLEANTEAFF
-,TRBJ1-4,TRBV15,TRBD1,TGTGCCACCAGCAGGGAGACGGGACAGCCGGGTGAAAAACTGTTTTTT,CATSRETGQPGEKLFF
once,TRBJ1-1,TRBV10-3,TRBD1,TGTGCCATCAGTGACAGGGGGGACACTGAAGCTTTCTTT,CAISDRGDTEAFF
-,TRBJ1-2,TRBV14,-,TGTGCCAGCAGCCAAGATCCCCAGGGGTTGGAGGGCTACACCTTC,CASSQDPQGLEGYTF
-,TRBJ2-1,TRBV2,-,TGTGCCAGCAGTGAAAGGGGGGGGAGCTCCTACAATGAGCAGTTCTTC,CASSERGGSSYNEQFF
-,TRBJ2-1,TRBV21-1,-,TGTGCCAGCAGCAAAAGAACGAATACAGGGGATATTGACAATGAGCAGTTCTTC,CASSKRTNTGDIDNEQFF
-,TRBJ2-7,TRBV30,-,TGTGCCTGGAGTGTAAAACTGAATGAGCAGTACTTC,CAWSVKLNEQYF
-,TRBJ1-4,TRBV27,TRBD1,TGTGCCAGCAGTTCCACCGGGACAGGGCAGGAAAAACTGTTTTTT,CASSSTGTGQEKLFF
-,TRBJ2-1,TRBV7-2,-,TGTGCCAGCAGCATACGACCCAGGGAATCCTCCTACAATGAGCAGTTCTTC,CASSIRPRESSYNEQFF
-,TRBJ1-5,TRBV5-6,-,TGTGCCAGCAGCCCAGGGGCAAGCAATCAGCCCCAGCATTTT,CASSPGASNQPQHF
-,TRBJ1-1,TRBV5-4,TRBD1,TGTGCCAGCAGCACGCGACAGGGGGCTTCCACTGAAGCTTTCTTT,CASSTRQGASTEAFF
-,TRBJ1-6,TRBV12-3/TRBV12-4,TRBD1,TGTGCCAGCAGGGGACAGGTGAATTCACCCCTCCACTTT,CASRGQVNSPLHF